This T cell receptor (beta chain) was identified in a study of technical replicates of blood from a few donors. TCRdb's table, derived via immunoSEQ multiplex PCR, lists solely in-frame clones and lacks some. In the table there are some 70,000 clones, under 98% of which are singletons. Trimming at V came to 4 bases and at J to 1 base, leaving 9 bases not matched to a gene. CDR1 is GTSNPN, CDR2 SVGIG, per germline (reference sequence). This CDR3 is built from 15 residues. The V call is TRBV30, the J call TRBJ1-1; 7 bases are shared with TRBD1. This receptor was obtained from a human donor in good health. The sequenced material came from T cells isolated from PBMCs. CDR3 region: CAWIRYTGANTEAFF. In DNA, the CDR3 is TGTGCCTGGATACGTTACACAGGGGCGAACACTGAAGCTTTCTTT.